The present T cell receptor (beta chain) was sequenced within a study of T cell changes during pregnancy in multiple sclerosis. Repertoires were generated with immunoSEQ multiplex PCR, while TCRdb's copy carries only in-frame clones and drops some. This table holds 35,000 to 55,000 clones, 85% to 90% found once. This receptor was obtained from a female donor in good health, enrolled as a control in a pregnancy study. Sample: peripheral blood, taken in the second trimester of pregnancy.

DNA of the CDR3: TGTGCCAGTGGGCAGAACACTGAAGCTTTCTTT. Translation gives CASGQNTEAFF. The chain carries TRBV19 and TRBJ1-1; D unclear. Germline V gives CDR1 LNHDA, CDR2 SQIVND (reference sequence). Trimming shortened V by 8 bases and J by 1 base, and 5 bases separated the two germline ends. The CDR3 has 11 residues.